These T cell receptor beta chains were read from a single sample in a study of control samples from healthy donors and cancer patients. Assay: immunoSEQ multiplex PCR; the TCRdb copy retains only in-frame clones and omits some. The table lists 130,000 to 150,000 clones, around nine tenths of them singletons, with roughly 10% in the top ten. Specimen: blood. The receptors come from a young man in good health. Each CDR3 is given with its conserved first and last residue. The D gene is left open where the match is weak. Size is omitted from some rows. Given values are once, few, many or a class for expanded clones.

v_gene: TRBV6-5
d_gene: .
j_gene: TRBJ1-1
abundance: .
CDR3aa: CASRAGPPLNTEAFF
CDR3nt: TGTGCCAGCAGAGCCGGGCCACCCCTGAACACTGAAGCTTTCTTT

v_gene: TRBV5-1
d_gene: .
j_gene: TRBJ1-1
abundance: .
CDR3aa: CASSLHLNTEAFF
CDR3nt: TGCGCCAGCAGCTTGCACTTGAACACTGAAGCTTTCTTT

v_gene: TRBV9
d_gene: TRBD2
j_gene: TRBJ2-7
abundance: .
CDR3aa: CASSVGAGGPYEQYF
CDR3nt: TGTGCCAGCAGCGTAGGGGCGGGAGGGCCTTACGAGCAGTACTTC

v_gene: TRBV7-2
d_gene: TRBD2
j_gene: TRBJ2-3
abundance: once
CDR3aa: CASSPGLAISTQYF
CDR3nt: TGTGCCAGCAGCCCTGGACTAGCGATAAGTACGCAGTATTTT

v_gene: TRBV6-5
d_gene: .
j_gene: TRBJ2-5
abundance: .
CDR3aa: CASRAGQETQYF
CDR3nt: TGTGCCAGCAGGGCAGGGCAAGAGACCCAGTACTTC

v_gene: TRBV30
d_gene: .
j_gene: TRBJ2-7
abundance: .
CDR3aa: CAWSRVTEQYF
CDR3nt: TGTGCCTGGAGTAGGGTAACCGAGCAGTACTTC

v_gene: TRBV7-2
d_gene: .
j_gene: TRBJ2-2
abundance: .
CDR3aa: CASSLGSGASGELFF
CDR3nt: TGTGCCAGCAGCTTAGGTTCGGGGGCTTCGGGGGAGCTGTTTTTT

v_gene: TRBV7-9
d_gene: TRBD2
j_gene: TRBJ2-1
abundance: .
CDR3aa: CASSLELAGGRNEQFF
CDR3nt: TGTGCCAGCAGCCTAGAACTAGCGGGAGGGCGCAATGAGCAGTTCTTC

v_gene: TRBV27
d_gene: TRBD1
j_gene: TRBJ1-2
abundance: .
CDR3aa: CASSRQGPLEGYTF
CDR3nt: TGTGCCAGCAGTCGACAGGGGCCCCTGGAAGGCTACACCTTC

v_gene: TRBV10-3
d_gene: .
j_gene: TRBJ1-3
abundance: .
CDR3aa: CAISDDGGSGNTIYF
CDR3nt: TGTGCCATCAGTGACGATGGGGGCTCTGGAAACACCATATATTTT

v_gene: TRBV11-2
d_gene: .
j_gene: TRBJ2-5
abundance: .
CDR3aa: CASSSIQRGWETQYF
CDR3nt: TGTGCCAGCAGCTCGATCCAACGGGGGTGGGAGACCCAGTACTTC

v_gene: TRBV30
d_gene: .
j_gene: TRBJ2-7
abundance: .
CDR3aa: CASQDKSYEQYF
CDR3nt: TGTGCCTCTCAGGACAAGTCCTACGAGCAGTACTTC

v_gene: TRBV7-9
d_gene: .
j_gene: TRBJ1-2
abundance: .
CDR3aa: CASTESTGNTNYGYTF
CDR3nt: TGTGCCAGCACCGAATCAACAGGGAACACTAACTATGGCTACACCTTC

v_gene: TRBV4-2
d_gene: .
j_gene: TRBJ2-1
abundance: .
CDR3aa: CASSQRQVLYNEQFF
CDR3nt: TGTGCCAGCAGCCAAAGACAGGTGCTCTACAATGAGCAGTTCTTC

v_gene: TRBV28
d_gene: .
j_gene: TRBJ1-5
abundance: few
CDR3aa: CASCRGNQPQHF
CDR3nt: TGTGCAAGTTGCAGGGGCAATCAGCCCCAGCATTTT

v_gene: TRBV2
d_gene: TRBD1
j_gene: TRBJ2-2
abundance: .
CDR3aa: CASIGQGVHTGELFF
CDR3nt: TGTGCCAGCATCGGACAGGGGGTACACACCGGGGAGCTGTTTTTT

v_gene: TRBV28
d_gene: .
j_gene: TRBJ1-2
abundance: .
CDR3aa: CASSQGWAGDYGYTF
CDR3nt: TGTGCCAGCAGTCAAGGATGGGCAGGCGACTATGGCTACACCTTC

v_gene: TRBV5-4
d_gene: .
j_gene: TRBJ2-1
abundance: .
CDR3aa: CASSLRTYNEQFF
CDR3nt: TGTGCCAGCAGCTTGAGGACCTACAATGAGCAGTTCTTC

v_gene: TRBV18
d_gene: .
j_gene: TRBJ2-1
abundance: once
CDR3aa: CASSPSGGLVLNEQFF
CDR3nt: TGTGCCAGCTCCCCTTCCGGGGGACTGGTGTTGAATGAGCAGTTCTTC

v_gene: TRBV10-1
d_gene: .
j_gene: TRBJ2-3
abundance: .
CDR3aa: CASSESAGTTDTQYF
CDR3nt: TGCGCCAGCAGTGAGTCTGCGGGAACCACAGATACGCAGTATTTT

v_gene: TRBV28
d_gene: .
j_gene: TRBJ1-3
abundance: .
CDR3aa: CASSPTVRRFGNTIYF
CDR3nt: TGTGCCAGCAGTCCTACTGTCAGGCGATTTGGAAACACCATATATTTT

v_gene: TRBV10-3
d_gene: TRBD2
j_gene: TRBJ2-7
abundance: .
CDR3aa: CAISKGLVADEQYF
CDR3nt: TGTGCCATCAGTAAGGGACTAGTAGCCGACGAGCAGTACTTC

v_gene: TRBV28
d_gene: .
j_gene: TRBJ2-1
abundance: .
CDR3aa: CASSSSFRGQFF
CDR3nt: TGTGCCAGCAGTTCCTCATTCAGGGGGCAGTTCTTC

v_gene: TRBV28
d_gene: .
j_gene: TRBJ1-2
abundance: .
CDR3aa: CASSDGHYGYTF
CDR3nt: TGTGCCAGCAGTGACGGACACTATGGCTACACCTTC

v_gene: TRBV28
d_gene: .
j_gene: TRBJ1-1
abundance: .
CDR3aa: CASSLFPPRLPNTEAFF
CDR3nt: TGTGCCAGCAGTTTATTTCCCCCCAGATTACCGAACACTGAAGCTTTCTTT

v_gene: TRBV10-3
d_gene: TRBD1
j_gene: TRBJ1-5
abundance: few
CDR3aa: CATCPQGAENQPQHF
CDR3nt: TGTGCCACCTGCCCCCAGGGGGCGGAAAATCAGCCCCAGCATTTT

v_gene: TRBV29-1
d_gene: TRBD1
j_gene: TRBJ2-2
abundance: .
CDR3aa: CSAAGTGTGELFF
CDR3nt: TGCAGCGCCGCGGGGACAGGGACCGGGGAGCTGTTTTTT

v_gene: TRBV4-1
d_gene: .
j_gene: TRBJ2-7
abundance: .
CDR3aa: CASSQKTSSYEQYF
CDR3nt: TGCGCCAGCAGCCAAAAGACAAGTAGCTACGAGCAGTACTTC

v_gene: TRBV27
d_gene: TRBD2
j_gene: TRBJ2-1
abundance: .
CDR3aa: CASSLLAGEQFF
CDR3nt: TGTGCCAGCAGTTTACTAGCGGGTGAGCAGTTCTTC

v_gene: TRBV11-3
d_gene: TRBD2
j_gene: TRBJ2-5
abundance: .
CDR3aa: CASSHRTSGSLQETQYF
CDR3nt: TGTGCCAGCAGCCACCGGACTAGCGGGAGTTTACAGGAGACCCAGTACTTC

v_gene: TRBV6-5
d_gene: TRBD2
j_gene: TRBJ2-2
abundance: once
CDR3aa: CASRGLAQSGELFF
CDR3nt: TGTGCCAGCAGGGGACTAGCTCAGTCCGGGGAGCTGTTTTTT

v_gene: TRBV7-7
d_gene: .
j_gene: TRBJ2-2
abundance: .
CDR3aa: CASSLFQGTGELFF
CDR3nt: TGTGCTAGCAGTCTCTTTCAGGGTACCGGGGAGCTGTTTTTT

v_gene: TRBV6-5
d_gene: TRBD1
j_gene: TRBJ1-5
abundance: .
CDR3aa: CASRTGQGQPQHF
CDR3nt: TGTGCCAGCAGGACGGGACAGGGACAGCCCCAGCATTTT

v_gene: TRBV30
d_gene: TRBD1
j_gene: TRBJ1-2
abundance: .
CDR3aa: CAWSVGDTGDGYTF
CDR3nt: TGTGCCTGGAGTGTGGGTGATACAGGGGATGGCTACACCTTC

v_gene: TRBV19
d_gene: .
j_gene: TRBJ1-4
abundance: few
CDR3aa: CASSLFGNEKLFF
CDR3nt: TGTGCCAGTAGTTTATTCGGTAATGAAAAACTGTTTTTT

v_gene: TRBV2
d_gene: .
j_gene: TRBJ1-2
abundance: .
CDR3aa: CASSEAGGIYGYTF
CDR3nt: TGTGCCAGCAGTGAGGCGGGGGGGATCTATGGCTACACCTTC

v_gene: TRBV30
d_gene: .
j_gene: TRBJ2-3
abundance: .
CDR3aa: CAWVRGSTDTQYF
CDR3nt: TGTGCCTGGGTGAGAGGAAGCACAGATACGCAGTATTTT

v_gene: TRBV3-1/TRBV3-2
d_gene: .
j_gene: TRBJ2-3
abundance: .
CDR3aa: CASSQGTASTDTQYF
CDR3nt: TGTGCCAGCAGCCAAGGGACGGCTAGCACAGATACGCAGTATTTT

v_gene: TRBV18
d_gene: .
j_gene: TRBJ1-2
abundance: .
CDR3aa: CASSVAGMNYGYTF
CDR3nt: TGTGCCAGCTCGGTGGCAGGGATGAACTATGGCTACACCTTC

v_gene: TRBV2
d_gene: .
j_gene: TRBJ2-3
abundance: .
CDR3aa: CASSDFLSGPDTQYF
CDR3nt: TGTGCCAGCAGTGACTTCCTATCTGGGCCAGATACGCAGTATTTT

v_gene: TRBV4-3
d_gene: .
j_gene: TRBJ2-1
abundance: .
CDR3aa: CASSRYAGLRDNEQFF
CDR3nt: TGCGCCAGCAGTCGATATGCGGGGTTGAGGGACAATGAGCAGTTCTTC

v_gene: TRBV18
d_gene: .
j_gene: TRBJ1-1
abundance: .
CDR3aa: CASSPNRDQAFF
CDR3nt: TGTGCCAGCTCACCAAACAGGGACCAAGCTTTCTTT

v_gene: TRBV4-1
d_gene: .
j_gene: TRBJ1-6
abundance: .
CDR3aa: CASSQGKGINSPLHF
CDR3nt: TGCGCCAGCAGCCAAGGCAAGGGCATTAATTCACCCCTCCACTTT

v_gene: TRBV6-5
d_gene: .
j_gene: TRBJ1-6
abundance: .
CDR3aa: CASSYFRQANSPLHF
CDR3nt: TGTGCCAGCAGTTACTTTCGGCAAGCTAATTCACCCCTCCACTTT

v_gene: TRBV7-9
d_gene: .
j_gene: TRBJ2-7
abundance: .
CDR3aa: CASSPDASYEQYF
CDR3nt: TGTGCCAGCAGCCCGGACGCTTCCTACGAGCAGTACTTC

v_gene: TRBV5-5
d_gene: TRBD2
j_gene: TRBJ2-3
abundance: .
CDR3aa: CASSTGIRSGRADTQYF
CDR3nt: TGTGCCAGCAGTACCGGAATAAGAAGCGGGAGAGCAGATACGCAGTATTTT

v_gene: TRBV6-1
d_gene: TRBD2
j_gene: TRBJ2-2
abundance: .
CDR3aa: CASSEGGEAGELFF
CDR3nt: TGTGCCAGCAGTGAGGGGGGGGAGGCCGGGGAGCTGTTTTTT

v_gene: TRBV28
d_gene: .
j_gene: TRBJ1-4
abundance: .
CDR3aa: CASSFGGRQKLFF
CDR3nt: TGTGCCAGCAGTTTTGGGGGGAGACAAAAACTGTTTTTT

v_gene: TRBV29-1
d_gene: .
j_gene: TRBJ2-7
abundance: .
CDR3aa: CSVYGLGYEQYF
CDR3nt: TGCAGCGTTTACGGTCTGGGCTACGAGCAGTACTTC

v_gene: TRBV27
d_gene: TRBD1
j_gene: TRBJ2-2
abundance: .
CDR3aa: CASSLIIGTGLLDSGELFF
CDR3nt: TGTGCCAGCAGTTTAATAATTGGGACAGGGTTGCTTGATTCCGGGGAGCTGTTTTTT

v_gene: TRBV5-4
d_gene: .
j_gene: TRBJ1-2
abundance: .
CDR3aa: CASSNRDNYGYTF
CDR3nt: TGTGCCAGCAGCAACCGGGACAACTATGGCTACACCTTC

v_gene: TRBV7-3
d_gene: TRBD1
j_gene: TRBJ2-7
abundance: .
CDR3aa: CASSLGGRGLGNEQYF
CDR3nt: TGTGCCAGCAGCTTAGGTGGCAGGGGGCTGGGGAACGAGCAGTACTTC

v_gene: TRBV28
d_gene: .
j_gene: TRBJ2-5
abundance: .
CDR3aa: CASRAGKETQYF
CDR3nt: TGTGCCAGCAGGGCGGGGAAAGAGACCCAGTACTTC

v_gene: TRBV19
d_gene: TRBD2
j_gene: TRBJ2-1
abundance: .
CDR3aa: CASSTSNPGLHYNEQFF
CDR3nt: TGTGCCAGTAGTACGAGCAACCCGGGACTACATTACAATGAGCAGTTCTTC

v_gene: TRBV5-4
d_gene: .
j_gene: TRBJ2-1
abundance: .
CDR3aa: CASSPTRKGGNNEQFF
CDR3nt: TGTGCCAGCAGCCCCACGCGTAAAGGAGGCAACAATGAGCAGTTCTTC

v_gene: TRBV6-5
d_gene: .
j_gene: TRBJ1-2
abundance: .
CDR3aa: CASSRRGGGDYGYTF
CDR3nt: TGTGCCAGCAGCAGGAGGGGGGGTGGTGACTATGGCTACACCTTC

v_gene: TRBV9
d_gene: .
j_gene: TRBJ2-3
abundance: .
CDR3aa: CASSLLAWATDTQYF
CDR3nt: TGTGCCAGCAGCCTTCTAGCGTGGGCCACAGATACGCAGTATTTT

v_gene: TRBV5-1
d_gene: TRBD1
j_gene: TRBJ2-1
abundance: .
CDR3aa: CASSRDRGLGGNEQFF
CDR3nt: TGCGCCAGCAGTAGAGACAGGGGATTAGGAGGCAATGAGCAGTTCTTC

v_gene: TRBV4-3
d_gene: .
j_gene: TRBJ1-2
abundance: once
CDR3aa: CASRPSGGSRYYGYTF
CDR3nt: TGCGCCAGCAGACCAAGTGGGGGCTCGAGGTACTATGGCTACACCTTC

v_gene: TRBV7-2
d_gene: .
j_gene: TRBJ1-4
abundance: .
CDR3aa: CASSTQTGPNEKLFF
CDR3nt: TGTGCCAGCAGTACCCAGACAGGTCCTAATGAAAAACTGTTTTTT